This T cell receptor beta chain derives from a study of cytomegalovirus exposure and HLA in healthy donors. CDR1 and CDR2 from the germline V gene are ENHRY and SYGVKD. The CDR3 runs 14 residues. V was cut by 2 bases and J by 3 bases, with 7 bases left in between. Researchers ran the PCR with 60 Vbeta and 13 Jbeta primers. Some clones are missing from TCRdb's copy, which holds only in-frame ones; the method was immunoSEQ multiplex PCR. The sample shows around 150,000 clones, 76% of them seen only once. About this clone: Its specificity is unknown.

Whole-study findings and limits: Whilst most TCR sequences proved rare, a subset of public TCRs occurred across many donors. CMV serostatus was the only immune exposure information that was available.

This sequence joins TRBV10-3 and TRBJ1-4, with no clear D. The source of this sequence is a male donor in good health and CMV-seronegative. Sequences were obtained from PBMCs. CDR3 bases: TGTGCCATCAGTGAGGGGCTCCCTAATGAAAAACTGTTTTTT. It specifies CAISEGLPNEKLFF.